This T cell receptor (beta chain) stems from a study of T cells in Graves' hyperthyroidism and ophthalmopathy. The CDR3 extends over 13 amino acids. Germline V CDR1 and CDR2: KGHSH, LQKENI. V was trimmed by 6 bases and J by 10 bases, leaving 18 bases between them. Amplification of TCR beta CDR3 regions was performed using RNA transcripts as template. First-round RT-PCR with HTBI primers amplified the TCR CDR3 region. TCRdb called the multiplex PCR reads again in MiXCR, with one record for every CDR3 protein. The sample holds 300,000 to 350,000 distinct CDR3 sequences, 15% to 20% seen once. In its sample, this clonotype was seen many times.

Sequenced material: blood. The chain combines TRBV18 with TRBJ1-1; D may be TRBD1 (5 bases). This TCR was sampled from a woman in her thirties or forties with Graves' ophthalmopathy. In DNA, the CDR3 is TGTGCCAGCTCCACCGACAACATCGGGGCAGCTTTCTTT. Translated, it gives CASSTDNIGAAFF.